What follows are 21 T cell receptor beta chains derived from one specimen sequenced in a study of cytomegalovirus exposure and HLA in healthy donors. Primers: 60 Vbeta forward and 13 Jbeta reverse. The table came from immunoSEQ multiplex PCR; TCRdb's copy has only in-frame clones and leaves some out. This repertoire includes 65,000 to 95,000 clones. Sequencing was performed on PBMCs. Every receptor here comes from a female donor in good health and CMV-seropositive.

V gene TRBV5-1 combines with J gene TRBJ2-5; 9 nucleotides align to TRBD1. The CDR3 extends over 17 amino acids. Germline values: CDR1 SGHRS, CDR2 YFSETQ. V lost 3 bases to trimming and J lost 2 bases; unmatched junction nucleotides: 11. The chain's CDR3 is CASSSTGTGMGQETQYF. CDR3 sequence (DNA): TGCGCCAGCAGCTCCACAGGGACAGGGATGGGGCAAGAGACCCAGTACTTC.

The chain is built from TRBV5-1 and TRBJ2-7, with D tentatively TRBD1 (5 bases). This CDR3 has 14 residues. Trimming shortened V by 1 base and J by 3 bases, and 11 bases separated the two germline ends. CDR1 is SGHRS and CDR2 is YFSETQ in the germline V gene. The CDR3 loop is CASSLSVRVYEQYF. The DNA of the CDR3 is TGCGCCAGCAGCTTGTCGGTCAGGGTCTACGAGCAGTACTTC.

This chain connects TRBV10-3 to TRBJ1-5; 7 nucleotides match TRBD1. J was trimmed by 5 bases and V by 6 bases; bases with no gene match: 4. Germline CDR1 is ENHRY and CDR2 is SYGVKD. The length of the CDR3 is 13 residues. CDR3 in DNA: TGTGCCATCAGGGACCAGGGGGATCAGCCCCAGCATTTT. Amino acid sequence: CAIRDQGDQPQHF.

The genes are TRBV11-2 and TRBJ2-1; TRBD2 matches at 9 bases. V was clipped by 5 bases and J by 7 bases; unmatched bases: 18. This CDR3 comprises 18 residues. CDR1 is SGHAT and CDR2 is FQNNGV in the germline V gene. The CDR3 protein is CASSPGSMWREGQNEQFF. CDR3 DNA: TGTGCCAGCAGCCCAGGCTCTATGTGGCGGGAGGGCCAGAATGAGCAGTTCTTC.

This clone registers medium-sized by frequency. CDR3 bases: TGTGCCAGCAGTTTTGGGACTAGCGCTTTCTTT. It codes for CASSFGTSAFF. This chain links TRBV28 with TRBJ1-1, with D perhaps TRBD1 (5 bases). The germline CDR1 and CDR2 sequences are MDHEN and SYDVKM. This CDR3 comprises 11 residues. V lost 3 bases to trimming and J lost 11 bases, with 10 bases between them.

V and J are TRBV5-5 and TRBJ1-1, with unresolved D. The germline V and J ends were trimmed by 0 bases and 2 bases, with 11 bases remaining between them. This CDR3 has 15 amino acids. Germline values: CDR1 SGHKS, CDR2 YYEKEE (reference sequence). This chain's CDR3 is CASSLAWEGNTEAFF. The CDR3 nucleotides are TGTGCCAGCAGCTTGGCCTGGGAGGGAAACACTGAAGCTTTCTTT.

Here the CDR3 DNA reads TGTGCCAGTAGTACCTCCGTGGGGGGGGTGAACACTGAAGCTTTCTTT. Translated: CASSTSVGGVNTEAFF. V usage is TRBV19 and J usage is TRBJ1-1; D possibly corresponds to TRBD1 (5 bases). The germline gives CDR1 LNHDA, CDR2 SQIVND (reference sequence). The CDR3 contains 16 residues. Trimming left V 4 bases short and J 0 bases short, with 15 bases between.

The chain employs TRBV18 and TRBJ2-2; TRBD1 might be the D (6 bases). CDR1 is KGHSH, CDR2 LQKENI, per germline. The germline V and J ends were trimmed by 8 bases and 6 bases, with 13 bases remaining between them. The CDR3 loop spans 13 amino acids. The CDR3 region has the DNA TGTGCCAGCACGATGACAGGCCCCGGGGAGCTGTTTTTT. As protein: CASTMTGPGELFF. Complete variable domain (other parts from reference TRBV18 and TRBJ2-2): NAGVMQNPRHLVRRRGQEARLRCSPMKGHSHVYWYRQLPEEGLKFMVYLQKENIIDESGMPKERFSAEFPKEGPSILRIQQVVRGDSAAYFCASTMTGPGELFFGEGSRLTVL.

The chain joins TRBV25-1 to TRBJ2-3, with 8 bases fitting TRBD2. The germline V gene has CDR1 MGHDK and CDR2 SYGVNS. Trimming took 6 bases from V and 3 from J; bases not matched to a gene: 11. The CDR3 is 16 amino acids. CDR3 in amino acids: CASSAGGARRTDTQYF. CDR3 nucleotide sequence: TGTGCCAGCAGCGCCGGGGGGGCGAGGAGGACAGATACGCAGTATTTT.

The chain carries TRBV9 and TRBJ2-5, with 7 bases matching TRBD1. After removal of 0 bases from V and 2 bases from J, the junction contained 4 bases not matched to a gene. There are 15 residues in the CDR3. Per germline, CDR1 SGDLS and CDR2 YYNGEE. The CDR3 is CASSVAGQRQETQYF. The CDR3 DNA is TGTGCCAGCAGCGTAGCGGGACAGCGACAAGAGACCCAGTACTTC.

This sequence joins TRBV29-1 and TRBJ1-2; possibly TRBD1 for D (6 bases). Between the trimmed V and J ends, which lost 8 bases and 6 bases, there was a span of 13 bases. CDR1 and CDR2 from the germline V gene are SQVTM and ANQGSEA. CDR3 length equals 11 residues. CDR3 sequence reads: CSPGGPDGYTF. The CDR3 DNA is TGCAGCCCGGGGGGCCCCGATGGCTACACCTTC.

The chain employs TRBV6-5 and TRBJ1-1; D call uncertain. In germline, CDR1 is MNHEY, CDR2 SVGAGI. The length of the CDR3 is 16 residues. V dropped 2 bases and J dropped 3 bases, with 16 bases sitting between them. Here the CDR3 DNA reads TGTGCCAGCAGTTACGATTCTGAGGGAAGATACACTGAAGCTTTCTTT. It translates to CASSYDSEGRYTEAFF.

The CDR3 is CASSFFRGSGYYEQYF. CDR3 nucleotides: TGTGCCAGCAGTTTTTTTCGTGGGAGCGGTTACTACGAGCAGTACTTC. The V and J genes are TRBV28 and TRBJ2-7, with a tentative D call TRBD2 (5 bases). Trimming pared 3 bases from V and 3 bases from J, leaving 18 bases between. The CDR3 extends over 16 amino acids. Germline V lookup: CDR1 MDHEN, CDR2 SYDVKM.

The gene calls are TRBV6-1 and TRBJ2-1, with a possible D match to TRBD2 (6 bases). V lost 6 bases, J lost 8 bases, and 20 bases lay in between. The CDR3 consists of 15 residues. Germline V gene lookup returns CDR1 MNHNS and CDR2 SASEGT. For the CDR3, the DNA is TGTGCCAGCAGCGAATGGGGGGATCGGATAGATGAGCAGTTCTTC. Translating it yields CASSEWGDRIDEQFF.

The chain employs TRBV4-1 and TRBJ2-7; maybe TRBD1 (5 bases). Looked up from germline, CDR1 is MGHRA and CDR2 is YSYEKL. The V end was cut by 1 base, the J end by 1 base, with 8 bases between. The CDR3 is made up of 14 amino acids. CDR3 sequence (DNA): TGCGCCAGCAGCCAAGTTTCAGGGTCCTACGAGCAGTACTTC. Amino acid sequence: CASSQVSGSYEQYF.

The chain is built from TRBV18 and TRBJ1-1; 12 nucleotides line up with TRBD1. CDR3 size: 18 residues. Germline values: CDR1 KGHSH, CDR2 LQKENI. The J segment lost 5 bases and the V segment lost 4 bases, leaving 14 bases of the junction unmatched. CDR3 DNA: TGTGCCAGCTCACACTACGGGACAGGGGGCGCAGAACGGACTGAAGCTTTCTTT. This encodes CASSHYGTGGAERTEAFF.

Details on this clone: One junction end does not reproduce the germline sequence, and a read error may be involved. At the DNA level, this CDR3 is encoded by other sequences in the same sample as well. J is TRBJ1-4 and V is TRBV7-8; weak D call: TRBD1 (5 bases). Per the germline V gene, CDR1 is SGHVS and CDR2 is FQNEAQ. This CDR3 is built from 17 residues. The CDR3 here is CASSLAGRVVANEKLFF. The CDR3 bases are TGTGCTAGCAGCTTAGCGGGCAGGGTGGTTGCTAATGAAAAACTGTTTTTT.

The V call is TRBV7-6, the J call TRBJ2-2, with TRBD1 matching 9 bases. Trimming removed 8 bases from V and 4 bases from J; junction bases left unmatched: 8. Germline V gives CDR1 SGHVS, CDR2 FNYEAQ. CDR3 length equals 15 residues. The CDR3 DNA reads TGTGCCAGCGAGACCGGGACAGGGAGCACCGGGGAGCTGTTTTTT. Protein: CASETGTGSTGELFF.

The chain links TRBV28 to TRBJ1-2, with D uncertain. Germline loops: CDR1 MDHEN, CDR2 SYDVKM. V lost 2 bases and J lost 1, with 11 bases in between. The CDR3 is made up of 15 amino acids. For the CDR3, the DNA is TGTGCCAGCAGTTTAGAGGGAACGGGTAACTATGGCTACACCTTC. Its protein product is CASSLEGTGNYGYTF.

DNA of the CDR3: TGTGCCAGCAGCTTGGGGACAGGGGGCACCGGGGAGCTGTTTTTT. Translating gives CASSLGTGGTGELFF. V usage is TRBV5-5 and J usage is TRBJ2-2; TRBD1 agrees at 10 bases. This CDR3 comprises 15 residues. CDR1 and CDR2 (germline): SGHKS, YYEKEE (reference sequence). V was pared by 0 bases and J by 4 bases, with 0 bases of the junction left unmatched. Together with reference TRBV5-5 and TRBJ2-2, the CDR3 gives the full variable domain: DAGVTQSPTHLIKTRGQQVTLRCSPISGHKSVSWYQQVLGQGPQFIFQYYEKEERGRGNFPDRFSARQFPNYSSELNVNALLLGDSALYLCASSLGTGGTGELFFGEGSRLTVL.

The genes are TRBV18 and TRBJ2-1; D may be TRBD1 (7 bases). This CDR3 has 15 amino acids. CDR1 is KGHSH, CDR2 LQKENI, per germline. Trimming took 4 bases from V and 4 from J, leaving 14 bases between them. As DNA, the CDR3 is TGTGCCAGCTCACGACAGGGAGGCACGTACAATGAGCAGTTCTTC. It yields the protein CASSRQGGTYNEQFF.